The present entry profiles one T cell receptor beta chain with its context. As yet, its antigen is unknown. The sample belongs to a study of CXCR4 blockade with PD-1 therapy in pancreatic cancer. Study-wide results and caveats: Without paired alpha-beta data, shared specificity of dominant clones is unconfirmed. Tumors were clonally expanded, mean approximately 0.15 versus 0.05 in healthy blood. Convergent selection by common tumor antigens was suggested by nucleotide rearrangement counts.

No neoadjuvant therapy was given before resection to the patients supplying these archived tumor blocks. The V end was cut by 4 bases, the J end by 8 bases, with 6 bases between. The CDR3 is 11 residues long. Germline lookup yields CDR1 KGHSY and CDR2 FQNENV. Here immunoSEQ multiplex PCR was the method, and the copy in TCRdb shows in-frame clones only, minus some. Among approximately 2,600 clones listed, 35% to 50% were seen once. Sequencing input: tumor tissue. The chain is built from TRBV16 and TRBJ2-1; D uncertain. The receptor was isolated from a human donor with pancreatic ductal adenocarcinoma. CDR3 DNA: TGTGCCAGCAGCCCTTCCCATGAGCAGTTCTTC. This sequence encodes CASSPSHEQFF.